This TCR beta chain stems from a study of control samples from healthy donors and cancer patients. Data came from immunoSEQ multiplex PCR; TCRdb stores just in-frame clones and leaves some out. This sample has approximately 100,000 clones, with around 89% found just once. Germline CDR1 SGHNT, CDR2 YYREEE (reference sequence). The CDR3 loop spans 16 amino acids. The J segment lost 2 bases and the V segment lost 1 base, leaving 8 bases of the junction unmatched. Sequencing was carried out using blood. This rearrangement joins TRBV5-4 to TRBJ2-7; the match to TRBD2 covers 8 bases. The TCR comes from a man younger than 45 in good health. The chain's CDR3 is CASSLLLTAGAYEQYF. Here the CDR3 DNA reads TGTGCCAGCAGCTTGCTCCTCACAGCGGGAGCCTACGAGCAGTACTTC.